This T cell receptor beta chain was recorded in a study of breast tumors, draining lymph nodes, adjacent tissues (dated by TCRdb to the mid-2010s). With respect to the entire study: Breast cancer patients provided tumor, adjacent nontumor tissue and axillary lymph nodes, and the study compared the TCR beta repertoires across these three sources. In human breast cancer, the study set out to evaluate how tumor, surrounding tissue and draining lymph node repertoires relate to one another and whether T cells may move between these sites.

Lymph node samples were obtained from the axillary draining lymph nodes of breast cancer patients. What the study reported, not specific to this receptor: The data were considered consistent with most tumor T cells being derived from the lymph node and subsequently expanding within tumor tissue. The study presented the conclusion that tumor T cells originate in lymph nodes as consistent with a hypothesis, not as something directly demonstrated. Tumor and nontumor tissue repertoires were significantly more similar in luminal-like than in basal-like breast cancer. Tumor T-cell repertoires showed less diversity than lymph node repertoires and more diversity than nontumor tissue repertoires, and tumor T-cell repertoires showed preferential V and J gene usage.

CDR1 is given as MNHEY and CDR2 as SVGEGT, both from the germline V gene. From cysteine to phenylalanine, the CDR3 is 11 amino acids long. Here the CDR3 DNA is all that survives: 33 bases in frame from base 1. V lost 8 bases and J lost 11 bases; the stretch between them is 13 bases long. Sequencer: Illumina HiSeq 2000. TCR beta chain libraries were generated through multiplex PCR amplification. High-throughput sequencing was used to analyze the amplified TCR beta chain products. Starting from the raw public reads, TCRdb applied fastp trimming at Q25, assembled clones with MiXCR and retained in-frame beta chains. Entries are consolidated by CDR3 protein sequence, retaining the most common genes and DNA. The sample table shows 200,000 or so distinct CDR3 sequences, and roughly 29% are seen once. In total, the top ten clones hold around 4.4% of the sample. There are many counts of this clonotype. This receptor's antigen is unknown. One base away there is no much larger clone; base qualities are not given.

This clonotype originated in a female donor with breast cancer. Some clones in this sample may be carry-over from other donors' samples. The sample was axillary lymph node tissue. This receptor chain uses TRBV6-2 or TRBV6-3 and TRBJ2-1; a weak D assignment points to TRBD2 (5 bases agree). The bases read TGTGCCAGCGCTAAACTAGGACAGCAGTTCTTC. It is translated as CASAKLGQQFF.